One T cell receptor beta chain is described in this entry. The antigen remains undetermined. The data stem from a study of cytomegalovirus exposure and HLA in healthy donors. For the study at large: Earlier findings included about 120 million unique TCR beta sequences obtained from around 180 million T cells. Clustering assigned 81% of the approximately 370 genotyped donors to the Caucasian-associated ancestry cluster.

This CDR3 region has 12 residues. Germline V gene lookup returns CDR1 SGDLS and CDR2 YYNGEE. V was shortened by 1 base and J by 7 bases, with 6 bases between the two germline ends. The PCR ran on 60 Vbeta and 13 Jbeta primers. The method was immunoSEQ multiplex PCR; TCRdb's version includes in-frame clones alone and lacks a portion of them. The data contain 93,000 or so clones, 65% to 85% of them seen just once; the ten biggest clones take up approximately 4.3%. Notes on the study in general: TCR beta V segments were, for the most part, productive about 87% or about 30% of the time in an earlier analysis. Confirmation in vitro established that three CMV-associated chains were specific for CMV antigens.

This sequence originates from a man aged 50-59 years in good health and CMV-seropositive. The chain links TRBV9 to TRBJ2-1, with D uncertain. What was sequenced was PBMCs. CDR3 DNA: TGTGCCAGCAGCGTACTTCAGAATGAGCAGTTCTTC. Its translation: CASSVLQNEQFF.